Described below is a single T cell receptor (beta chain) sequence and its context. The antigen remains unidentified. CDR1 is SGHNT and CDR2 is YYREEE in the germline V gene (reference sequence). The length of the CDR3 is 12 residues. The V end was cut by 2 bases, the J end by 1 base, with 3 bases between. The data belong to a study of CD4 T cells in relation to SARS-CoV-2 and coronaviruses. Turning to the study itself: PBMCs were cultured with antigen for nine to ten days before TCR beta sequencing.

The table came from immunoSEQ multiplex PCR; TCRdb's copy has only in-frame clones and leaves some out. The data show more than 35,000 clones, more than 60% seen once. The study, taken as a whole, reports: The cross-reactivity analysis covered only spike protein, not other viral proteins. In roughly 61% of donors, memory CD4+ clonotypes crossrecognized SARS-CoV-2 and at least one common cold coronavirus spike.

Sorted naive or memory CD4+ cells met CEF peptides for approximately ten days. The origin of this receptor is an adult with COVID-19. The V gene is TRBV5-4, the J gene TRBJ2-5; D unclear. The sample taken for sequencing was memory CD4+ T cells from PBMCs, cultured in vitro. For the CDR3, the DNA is TGTGCCAGCAGCTTAACCCAAGAGACCCAGTACTTC. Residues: CASSLTQETQYF.